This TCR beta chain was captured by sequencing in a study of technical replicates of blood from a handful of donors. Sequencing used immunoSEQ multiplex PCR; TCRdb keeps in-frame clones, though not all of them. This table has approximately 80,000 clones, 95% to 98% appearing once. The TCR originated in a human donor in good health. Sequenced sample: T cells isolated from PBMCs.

The CDR3 nucleotides are TGTGCCAGCAGCTTGACAGACGGAAACACCATATATTTT. Protein: CASSLTDGNTIYF. The chain has TRBV5-6 and TRBJ1-3; D not certain. The CDR3 covers 13 residues. Germline loops: CDR1 SGHDT, CDR2 YYEEEE. V was clipped by 1 base and J by 4 bases, with 6 bases between them.